Listed below are T cell receptor beta chains from one sample, sequenced in a study of T-cell reconstitution after alpha-beta-depleted transplantation in children. One entry per CDR3 protein results from TCRdb running MiXCR on the PCR reads. The profile shows hundreds of thousands of distinct CDR3 sequences, roughly 15% of them singletons. The source was PBMCs from the stem cell graft donor, collected from the stem cell graft. These receptors were taken from a human donor who donated a stem cell graft to a child with acute myeloid leukemia. Both conserved end residues are part of each CDR3. Fields, in order: V gene, clone size, J gene, D gene, CDR3 DNA, CDR3 protein. The D gene is left open where the match is weak. Expanded clones are given a class, and other clones once, few, many or no size at all.

v_gene: TRBV20-1; abundance: many; j_gene: TRBJ2-1; d_gene: -; CDR3nt: TGCAGTGCCCCCCTAGGGGCGTCCTACAATGAGCAGTTCTTC; CDR3aa: CSAPLGASYNEQFF
v_gene: TRBV30; abundance: many; j_gene: TRBJ1-1; d_gene: -; CDR3nt: TGTGCCTGGAGCCCGGGACGTGAGAACACTGAAGCTTTCTTT; CDR3aa: CAWSPGRENTEAFF
v_gene: TRBV29-1; abundance: -; j_gene: TRBJ2-1; d_gene: TRBD1; CDR3nt: TGCAGCGTTGAAGACGGACAGGGTTACAATGAGCAGTTCTTC; CDR3aa: CSVEDGQGYNEQFF
v_gene: TRBV7-9; abundance: many; j_gene: TRBJ1-5; d_gene: -; CDR3nt: TGTGCCAGCAGCTTAGCGGGTGCCGACCAGCCCCAGCATTTT; CDR3aa: CASSLAGADQPQHF
v_gene: TRBV20-1; abundance: -; j_gene: TRBJ1-1; d_gene: -; CDR3nt: TGCAGTGCTAGAGATATTCGGGCCTTGAACACTGAAGCTTTCTTT; CDR3aa: CSARDIRALNTEAFF
v_gene: TRBV6-6; abundance: many; j_gene: TRBJ2-6; d_gene: -; CDR3nt: TGTGCCAGCAAACACAGTGGGGCCAACGTCCTGACTTTC; CDR3aa: CASKHSGANVLTF
v_gene: TRBV15; abundance: many; j_gene: TRBJ2-5; d_gene: -; CDR3nt: TGTGCCACCAGCAGAGCAAACCCCTGGGAGACCCAGTACTTC; CDR3aa: CATSRANPWETQYF
v_gene: TRBV20-1; abundance: few; j_gene: TRBJ1-6; d_gene: TRBD1; CDR3nt: TGCAGTGCTAGAACCGGGACAGTGCTTTTTTATAATTCACCCCTCCACTTT; CDR3aa: CSARTGTVLFYNSPLHF
v_gene: TRBV4-3; abundance: many; j_gene: TRBJ2-2; d_gene: -; CDR3nt: TGCGCCAGCAGCCAAGTCGGGAACACCGGGGAGCTGTTTTTT; CDR3aa: CASSQVGNTGELFF
v_gene: TRBV5-1; abundance: many; j_gene: TRBJ2-1; d_gene: TRBD1; CDR3nt: TGCGCCAGCAGCGTACCTCAGGGGGCGTCCTACAATGAGCAGTTCTTC; CDR3aa: CASSVPQGASYNEQFF
v_gene: TRBV12-3/TRBV12-4; abundance: -; j_gene: TRBJ2-4; d_gene: -; CDR3nt: TGTGCCAGCAGTTGGGTGATCGGAGGGGCCAAAAACATTCAGTACTTC; CDR3aa: CASSWVIGGAKNIQYF
v_gene: TRBV7-2; abundance: many; j_gene: TRBJ1-1; d_gene: -; CDR3nt: TGTGCCAGCAGCTTATCGGGGTCCGGAGAGGGTCGGGCCACTGAAGCTTTCTTT; CDR3aa: CASSLSGSGEGRATEAFF
v_gene: TRBV12-3/TRBV12-4; abundance: many; j_gene: TRBJ2-3; d_gene: -; CDR3nt: TGTGCCAGCAGTCGATCTAGCACAGATACGCAGTATTTT; CDR3aa: CASSRSSTDTQYF
v_gene: TRBV6-5; abundance: few; j_gene: TRBJ2-5; d_gene: TRBD2; CDR3nt: TGTGCCAGCAGTTACGGGATAGCGGGGGCCCCGAAGACCCAGTACTTC; CDR3aa: CASSYGIAGAPKTQYF
v_gene: TRBV6-1; abundance: many; j_gene: TRBJ2-5; d_gene: TRBD2; CDR3nt: TGTGCCAGCTTTGATAGCGGGGTTCCTAAGACCCAGTACTTC; CDR3aa: CASFDSGVPKTQYF
v_gene: TRBV27; abundance: many; j_gene: TRBJ2-1; d_gene: TRBD2; CDR3nt: TGTGCCAGCAGTTTAATCCCGGGGGGGCCCACCTACAATGAGCAGTTCTTC; CDR3aa: CASSLIPGGPTYNEQFF
v_gene: TRBV20-1; abundance: many; j_gene: TRBJ2-7; d_gene: TRBD2; CDR3nt: TGCAGTGCTAGAGATCTGAGCGGGGGCTACGAGCAGTACTTC; CDR3aa: CSARDLSGGYEQYF
v_gene: TRBV24-1; abundance: many; j_gene: TRBJ2-5; d_gene: -; CDR3nt: TGTGCCACCAGTGATTTGTCAGAAGAGACCCAGTACTTC; CDR3aa: CATSDLSEETQYF
v_gene: TRBV13; abundance: -; j_gene: TRBJ2-1; d_gene: -; CDR3nt: TGTGCCAGCAGCCCCACTGGGGAGGACTCCTACAATGAGCAGTTCTTC; CDR3aa: CASSPTGEDSYNEQFF
v_gene: TRBV6-2/TRBV6-3; abundance: few; j_gene: TRBJ1-1; d_gene: -; CDR3nt: TGTGCCAGCAGCCTTCAGCCAAAACCATCCCGAGGGGCTGAAGCTTTCTTT; CDR3aa: CASSLQPKPSRGAEAFF
v_gene: TRBV11-1; abundance: once; j_gene: TRBJ1-1; d_gene: -; CDR3nt: TGTGCCAGCAGCTCGACCGTTTCGAGCACTGAAGCTTTCTTT; CDR3aa: CASSSTVSSTEAFF
v_gene: TRBV20-1; abundance: many; j_gene: TRBJ1-6; d_gene: -; CDR3nt: TGCAGTGCTACCGACAGGCCTCATTCACCCCTCCACTTT; CDR3aa: CSATDRPHSPLHF
v_gene: TRBV5-8; abundance: -; j_gene: TRBJ2-5; d_gene: -; CDR3nt: TGTGCCAGCAGCTTGGAAAGTATGGGCGCCTACCAAGAGACCCAGTACTTC; CDR3aa: CASSLESMGAYQETQYF
v_gene: TRBV12-3/TRBV12-4; abundance: few; j_gene: TRBJ2-1; d_gene: -; CDR3nt: TGTGCCAGCAGTTTCAATGACCTCTACAATGAGCAGTTCTTC; CDR3aa: CASSFNDLYNEQFF
v_gene: TRBV4-3; abundance: few; j_gene: TRBJ1-1; d_gene: -; CDR3nt: TGCGCCAGCAGCCAAGTCGGGGCCGGGGGCACTGAAGCTTTCTTT; CDR3aa: CASSQVGAGGTEAFF
v_gene: TRBV20-1; abundance: once; j_gene: TRBJ2-3; d_gene: -; CDR3nt: TGCAGTGCTATAAGCACCGGAGCTTATACGCAGTATTTT; CDR3aa: CSAISTGAYTQYF
v_gene: TRBV29-1; abundance: -; j_gene: TRBJ2-3; d_gene: -; CDR3nt: TGCAGCGTTGAACTGCAGGGGAAAGATACGCAGTATTTT; CDR3aa: CSVELQGKDTQYF
v_gene: TRBV28; abundance: few; j_gene: TRBJ2-5; d_gene: TRBD1; CDR3nt: TGTGCCAGCAGTCCCTGGGACAGCCTAATGACCCAGTACTTC; CDR3aa: CASSPWDSLMTQYF
v_gene: TRBV6-2/TRBV6-3; abundance: many; j_gene: TRBJ2-5; d_gene: -; CDR3nt: TGTGCCAGCAGTTACTCTTCGCTTTGGGAGACCCAGTACTTC; CDR3aa: CASSYSSLWETQYF
v_gene: TRBV7-9; abundance: many; j_gene: TRBJ1-1; d_gene: -; CDR3nt: TGTGCCAGCAGCTTAGTCCAAGGGCCCACTGAAGCTTTCTTT; CDR3aa: CASSLVQGPTEAFF
v_gene: TRBV13; abundance: many; j_gene: TRBJ1-2; d_gene: TRBD1; CDR3nt: TGTGCCAGCAGCTTAGGGCTGACAGGGTTCGCCGCTTCTGATGGCTACACCTTC; CDR3aa: CASSLGLTGFAASDGYTF
v_gene: TRBV12-3/TRBV12-4; abundance: many; j_gene: TRBJ2-2; d_gene: TRBD1; CDR3nt: TGTGCCAGCAGCCCACAGGGGGCGAACACCGGGGAGCTGTTTTTT; CDR3aa: CASSPQGANTGELFF
v_gene: TRBV6-5; abundance: many; j_gene: TRBJ2-5; d_gene: TRBD1; CDR3nt: TGTGCCAGCAGAATGACAGGGGGAGGAGGAGAGACCCAGTACTTC; CDR3aa: CASRMTGGGGETQYF